Following are 16 T cell receptor beta chains from one sample sequenced in a study of response to subunit inactivated influenza vaccine. TCRdb redid the calling of the RT-PCR reads with MiXCR, one entry per CDR3 protein. The sample has 650,000 to 800,000 distinct CDR3 sequences; around 18% are singletons. The sequencing here drew on PBMCs from blood, taken 4 to 6 days after vaccination. These receptors all come from a man over 45 who received an inactivated influenza vaccine.

This clonotype was observed a handful of times. CDR3 region: CASRGQGRVYEQYF. DNA of the CDR3: TGTGCCAGCAGGGGACAGGGAAGGGTTTACGAGCAGTACTTC. The V call is TRBV27, the J call TRBJ2-7; TRBD1 agrees at 9 bases. CDR1 is MNHEY and CDR2 is SMNVEV in the germline V gene (reference sequence). V lost 6 bases, J lost 4 bases, and 7 bases stayed unmatched. The CDR3 runs to 14 residues.

The CDR3 nucleotides read TGCAGTGCTAGAGCCCAGGGGGCAGGCGGGGAGCTGTTTTTT. As protein: CSARAQGAGGELFF. This chain joins TRBV20-1 and TRBJ2-2, with 8 positions matching TRBD1. Germline V gene lookup returns CDR1 DFQATT and CDR2 SNEGSKA (reference sequence). After removal of 1 base from V and 7 bases from J, the junction contained 5 bases not matched to a gene. This CDR3 spans 14 amino acids.

V gene TRBV7-9 combines with J gene TRBJ2-2; D unclear. V dropped 10 bases and J dropped 6 bases, with 9 bases sitting between them. CDR3 length: 11 amino acids. The germline V gene has CDR1 SEHNR and CDR2 FQNEAQ (reference sequence). The CDR3 nucleotides read TGTGCCACTATCCCCCCCGGGGAGCTGTTTTTT. Protein: CATIPPGELFF.

In this sample, this clonotype turned up once. This chain connects TRBV18 to TRBJ2-5, with no clear D. CDR1 and CDR2 (germline): KGHSH, LQKENI. The CDR3 is made up of 13 amino acids. V lost 1 base and J lost 4, with 7 bases in between. The CDR3 sequence is CASSPHRGETQYF. The CDR3 nucleotides read TGTGCCAGCTCACCACACAGAGGAGAGACCCAGTACTTC.

The genes are TRBV7-2 and TRBJ2-3; 8 positions agree with TRBD1. This CDR3 has 16 residues. CDR1 is SGHTA and CDR2 is FQGNSA in the germline V gene. V was pared by 7 bases and J by 1 base, with 10 bases of the junction left unmatched. CDR3 sequence reads: CASTPQGALGTDTQYF. The CDR3 nucleotides read TGTGCCAGCACACCCCAGGGGGCGCTCGGCACAGATACGCAGTATTTT. Full variable domain (remainder filled in from reference TRBV7-2 and TRBJ2-3): GAGVSQSPSNKVTEKGKDVELRCDPISGHTALYWYRQSLGQGLEFLIYFQGNSAPDKSGLPSDRFSAERTGGSVSTLTIQRTQQEDSAVYLCASTPQGALGTDTQYFGPGTRLTVL.

The chain links TRBV12-3 or TRBV12-4 to TRBJ2-7; 7 bases match TRBD1. The V and J ends lost 5 bases and 2 bases, in that order; junction bases with no gene match: 3. This CDR3 contains 13 residues. The CDR3 DNA reads TGTGCCAGCAGTAACAGGGGTACCTACGAGCAGTACTTC. It specifies CASSNRGTYEQYF.

The chain links TRBV10-3 to TRBJ2-1; 8 bases match TRBD2. Trimming at V came to 2 bases and at J to 7 bases, leaving 19 bases not matched to a gene. Per germline, CDR1 ENHRY and CDR2 SYGVKD. This CDR3 comprises 19 residues. Written as DNA, the CDR3 is TGTGCCATCAGTGAGACGGTCGGCGGGAGGACCAGTACCCGGAATGAGCAGTTCTTC. Protein product: CAISETVGGRTSTRNEQFF.

The chain recombines TRBV10-2 with TRBJ2-1; 10 bases are a match to TRBD2. This CDR3 has 18 residues. V shed 3 bases, J shed 4 bases, and the junction held 12 bases outside the gene matches. Looked up from germline, CDR1 is WSHSY and CDR2 is SAAADI. The CDR3 here is CASSDIALAGEPYNEQFF. In DNA form, the CDR3 reads TGCGCCAGCAGTGATATTGCCCTAGCGGGGGAGCCATACAATGAGCAGTTCTTC.

This chain uses TRBV20-1 with TRBJ1-5; 7 nucleotides agree with TRBD1. Trimming at V came to 6 bases and at J to 3 bases, leaving 5 bases not matched to a gene. The CDR3 spans 13 residues. Germline-derived CDR1 and CDR2 are DFQATT and SNEGSKA (reference sequence). CDR3 coding DNA: TGCAGTGCACCCGACAGGGTCAATCAGCCCCAGCATTTT. Its protein is CSAPDRVNQPQHF.

This rearrangement joins TRBV7-8 to TRBJ2-6, with TRBD1 matching 7 bases. The CDR3 sequence is 19 residues long. CDR1 and CDR2 from the germline V gene are SGHVS and FQNEAQ. The ends lost 5 bases at V and 0 bases at J; junction bases unmatched: 13. This chain's CDR3 is CASSDLTGLPSSGANVLTF. CDR3 bases: TGTGCCAGCAGCGATTTGACAGGGCTACCGAGCTCTGGGGCCAACGTCCTGACTTTC.

CDR3 sequence: CAISGQGTGELFF. In nucleotides, the CDR3 is TGTGCCATCTCGGGACAGGGCACCGGGGAGCTGTTTTTT. This chain connects TRBV10-3 to TRBJ2-2; 9 positions match TRBD1. This CDR3 is built from 13 residues. V lost 8 bases, J lost 4 bases, and 2 bases stayed unmatched. Per germline, CDR1 ENHRY and CDR2 SYGVKD.

The CDR3 sequence is CASSLGPGAIGDTQYF. The CDR3 nucleotides read TGTGCCAGCAGCCTAGGCCCGGGGGCGATTGGAGATACGCAGTATTTT. The rearrangement links TRBV7-2 to TRBJ2-3; D could derive from TRBD1 or TRBD2 (6 bases each). The germline V and J ends were trimmed by 5 bases and 5 bases, with 20 bases remaining between them. The germline V gene has CDR1 SGHTA and CDR2 FQGNSA. There are 16 residues in the CDR3.

This sequence joins TRBV7-9 and TRBJ1-2; D call uncertain. The germline CDR1 and CDR2 sequences are SEHNR and FQNEAQ (reference sequence). This CDR3 region has 13 residues. V was shortened by 6 bases and J by 6 bases, with 14 bases between the two germline ends. CDR3 bases: TGTGCCAGCAGAACGCAGGTCGGTGATGGCTACACCTTC. It specifies CASRTQVGDGYTF. Full variable domain (rest looked up from reference TRBV7-9 and TRBJ1-2): DTGVSQNPRHKITKRGQNVTFRCDPISEHNRLYWYRQTLGQGPEFLTYFQNEAQLEKSRLLSDRFSAERPKGSFSTLEIQRTEQGDSAMYLCASRTQVGDGYTFGSGTRLTVV.

This clonotype occurred once. J is TRBJ1-2 and V is TRBV30; no definite D call. Trimming took 0 bases from V and 2 from J, leaving 7 bases between them. Germline CDR1 is GTSNPN and CDR2 is SVGIG (reference sequence). The CDR3 totals 13 residues. For the CDR3, the DNA is TGTGCCTGGAGTGTAGAATGGAACTATGGCTACACCTTC. Translation: CAWSVEWNYGYTF.

The rearrangement uses TRBV28 and TRBJ1-3; 7 bases line up with TRBD1. This CDR3 contains 15 residues. Germline V CDR1 and CDR2: MDHEN, SYDVKM. V was pared by 5 bases and J by 2 bases, with 6 bases of the junction left unmatched. CDR3 sequence: CASSPPGGPGNTIYF. The CDR3 region has the DNA TGTGCCAGCAGTCCCCCAGGGGGTCCTGGAAACACCATATATTTT.

The V call is TRBV5-1, the J call TRBJ2-1; 15 nucleotides line up with TRBD2. Trimming took 3 bases from V and 9 from J; bases not matched to a gene: 4. Germline V lookup: CDR1 SGHRS, CDR2 YFSETQ. The CDR3 has 15 amino acids. CDR3 amino acids: CASSYRTSGGGEQFF. DNA for the CDR3: TGCGCCAGCAGCTACCGGACTAGCGGGGGGGGTGAGCAGTTCTTC. Full variable domain (missing parts from reference TRBV5-1 and TRBJ2-1): KAGVTQTPRYLIKTRGQQVTLSCSPISGHRSVSWYQQTPGQGLQFLFEYFSETQRNKGNFPGRFSGRQFSNSRSEMNVSTLELGDSALYLCASSYRTSGGGEQFFGPGTRLTVL.